What follows describes a single TCR beta chain. This sample was taken from a study of blood T cell repertoires in COVID-19. Study as a whole: From T cells, B-cell-depleted T cells, or PBMCs came the material, which was cDNA or gDNA.

Original data processing: Cell counts per sample came from amplifying reference gene primers. Here immunoSEQ multiplex PCR was the method, and the copy in TCRdb shows in-frame clones only, minus some. The V and J calls and clone size come from that table; D and trimming were worked out from the DNA. Found here are approximately 140,000 clones, more than 70% of them singletons; the top ten hold roughly 13%. The CDR3 extends over 12 amino acids. Germline assignment: CDR1 ENHRY and CDR2 SYGVKD. V lost 3 bases to trimming and J lost 7 bases, with 4 bases between them. Sequencing was carried out using peripheral blood. This TCR derives from a man between 60 and 75 years old with active or convalescent COVID-19. The V call is TRBV10-3, the J call TRBJ1-6; D is unresolved. The CDR3 nucleotides are TGTGCCATCAGTGACAAAAATTCACCCCTCCACTTT. This encodes CAISDKNSPLHF.